Presented here are 19 T cell receptor beta chains from one specimen sequenced in a study of T cell repertoires in cytomegalovirus infection. These receptors have no known antigen. TCRdb reprocessed the reads via MiXCR and lists one record per CDR3 protein. The table shows hundreds of thousands of distinct CDR3 sequences, with around 31% occurring only once. This material consisted of cultured PBMCs, taken from culture after CMV antigen stimulation. These receptors came from a human donor in good health (CMV status not recorded). Some clones in this sample may be carry-over from other donors' samples.

This clonotype has a handful of counts. The rearrangement uses TRBV20-1 and TRBJ1-1; D is undetermined. Trimming shortened V by 6 bases and J by 0 bases, and 8 bases separated the two germline ends. The CDR3 is made up of 12 amino acids. Germline assignment: CDR1 DFQATT and CDR2 SNEGSKA (reference sequence). The CDR3, as DNA: TGCAGTGCCCTAACAGTGAACACTGAAGCTTTCTTT. Translating it yields CSALTVNTEAFF.

This clonotype was recorded many times. The chain carries TRBV7-2 and TRBJ2-7; 7 positions match TRBD1. Trimming at V came to 6 bases and at J to 3 bases, leaving 8 bases not matched to a gene. This CDR3 is built from 14 residues. Germline V gives CDR1 SGHTA, CDR2 FQGNSA. CDR3 DNA sequence: TGTGCCAGCAGACCCGACAGGGACGACTACGAGCAGTACTTC. Translation gives CASRPDRDDYEQYF. Full variable domain (rest looked up from reference TRBV7-2 and TRBJ2-7): GAGVSQSPSNKVTEKGKDVELRCDPISGHTALYWYRQSLGQGLEFLIYFQGNSAPDKSGLPSDRFSAERTGGSVSTLTIQRTQQEDSAVYLCASRPDRDDYEQYFGPGTRLTVT.

The gene calls are TRBV5-4 and TRBJ2-1; D is perhaps TRBD1 (6 bases). V dropped 0 bases and J dropped 7 bases, with 20 bases sitting between them. The germline CDR1 and CDR2 sequences are SGHNT and YYREEE (reference sequence). This CDR3 has 17 residues. The CDR3, as DNA: TGTGCCAGCAGCTTGGTGGGTGGGGGTGGGGGCCGGAATGAGCAGTTCTTC. It translates to CASSLVGGGGGRNEQFF.

This clonotype has more than one count but fewer than ten. The genes are TRBV2 and TRBJ1-3; TRBD1 might be the D (6 bases). The CDR3 contains 13 residues. Trimming removed 6 bases from V and 4 bases from J, with 10 bases in between. Per germline, CDR1 SNHLY and CDR2 FYNNEI. CDR3 nucleotides: TGTGCCAGCAGCGGGACATTGGGAAACACCATATATTTT. This encodes CASSGTLGNTIYF.

This clonotype was detected a few times. The chain joins TRBV12-3 or TRBV12-4 to TRBJ1-2, with TRBD1 matching over 7 bases. The CDR3 extends over 13 amino acids. Trimming cost V 3 bases and J 7 bases; bases outside gene matches: 5. In DNA form, the CDR3 reads TGTGCCAGCAGTTTTACCTCAGGGGGTGGCTACACCTTC. It is translated as CASSFTSGGGYTF.

The chain recombines TRBV5-4 with TRBJ2-2; TRBD2 might be the D (5 bases). The CDR3 runs 16 residues. V lost 6 bases, J lost 4 bases, and 19 bases lay in between. Germline V CDR1 and CDR2: SGHNT, YYREEE (reference sequence). In DNA, the CDR3 is TGTGCCAGCACCGTTGACCCGGGATGGACCACCGGGGAGCTGTTTTTT. Translation gives CASTVDPGWTTGELFF.

Comment on this clonotype: The junction does not match germline at one end; this may be a read error. This chain connects TRBV6-1 to TRBJ2-2; maybe TRBD2 (5 bases). The CDR3 sequence is 15 residues long. The V gene's germline CDR1 is MNHNS and CDR2 SASEGT. The CDR3 region is CASREPGRGTGELFF. The DNA of the CDR3 is TGTGCCAGCCGTGAGCCGGGCCGGGGCACCGGGGAGCTGTTTTTT.

The V call is TRBV7-2, the J call TRBJ2-2, with D perhaps assigned TRBD1 or TRBD2 (5 bases each). Looked up from germline, CDR1 is SGHTA and CDR2 is FQGNSA. CDR3 length equals 15 residues. V was shortened by 2 bases and J by 13 bases, with 20 bases between the two germline ends. The CDR3 DNA follows: TGTGCCAGCAGCTTACAAACGGGATCCAGGGATGTGCTGTTTTTT. Its protein is CASSLQTGSRDVLFF.

Concerning this clonotype: The germline gene is not matched at one end of the junction; a read error may be the cause. The CDR3, as DNA: TGTGCCAGCAGCCAAACGGCCCTAGGGATCTATGGCTACACCTTC. Translation gives CASSQTALGIYGYTF. The chain combines TRBV4-1 with TRBJ1-2; D not resolved. There are 15 residues in the CDR3. The germline V gene has CDR1 MGHRA and CDR2 YSYEKL.

This clonotype was seen at least ten times. The gene calls are TRBV7-8 and TRBJ2-2, with unresolved D. Germline assignment: CDR1 SGHVS and CDR2 FQNEAQ. With 4 bases removed from V and 1 base from J, the gap between germline ends came to 4 bases. The CDR3 has 13 residues. DNA for the CDR3: TGTGCCAGCAGCTCGGGGAACACCGGGGAGCTGTTTTTT. Translation gives CASSSGNTGELFF.

This clonotype was picked up many times. The V and J genes are TRBV12-3 or TRBV12-4 and TRBJ1-2; no clear D. V was trimmed by 3 bases and J by 8 bases, leaving 10 bases between them. The CDR3 contains 12 residues. CDR3 loop: CASSFRGSGYTF. The CDR3 DNA sequence: TGTGCCAGCAGTTTTCGCGGGAGCGGCTACACCTTC.

This clonotype has just a few counts. This rearrangement joins TRBV4-3 to TRBJ1-5; weak D call: TRBD1 (5 bases). Germline V lookup: CDR1 LGHNA, CDR2 YSLEER. The V end was cut by 1 base, the J end by 7 bases, with 11 bases between. This CDR3 is 14 amino acids long. CDR3 amino acids: CASSQGEGNQPQHF. The CDR3 DNA is TGCGCCAGCAGCCAAGGGGAGGGGAACCAGCCCCAGCATTTT.

This chain links TRBV28 with TRBJ2-7; perhaps TRBD1 as D (6 bases). V lost 1 base and J 1 base, leaving 11 bases between the germline ends. The CDR3 consists of 15 residues. Germline V CDR1 and CDR2: MDHEN, SYDVKM. This CDR3 is CASSLSRGGSYEQYF. Here the CDR3 DNA reads TGTGCCAGCAGTTTATCTAGAGGGGGATCCTACGAGCAGTACTTC. Full variable domain (missing parts from reference TRBV28 and TRBJ2-7): DVKVTQSSRYLVKRTGEKVFLECVQDMDHENMFWYRQDPGLGLRLIYFSYDVKMKEKGDIPEGYSVSREKKERFSLILESASTNQTSMYLCASSLSRGGSYEQYFGPGTRLTVT.

The chain uses TRBV11-2 and TRBJ1-1; maybe TRBD1 (6 bases). Trimming stripped 4 bases from V and 0 bases from J, with 12 bases between. The germline V gene has CDR1 SGHAT and CDR2 FQNNGV. The CDR3 extends over 15 amino acids. Here the CDR3 DNA reads TGTGCCAGCAGCTCAGTCAGGGGCTTGAACACTGAAGCTTTCTTT. Its translation is CASSSVRGLNTEAFF.

The sample holds a few counts of this clonotype. The V call is TRBV7-2, the J call TRBJ2-1; D is tentatively TRBD1 or TRBD2 (7 bases each). This CDR3 is 16 amino acids long. Germline V gives CDR1 SGHTA, CDR2 FQGNSA. Trimming removed 5 bases at V and 6 bases at J, with 20 bases between. The CDR3 loop reads CASSRRAGGGVNEQFF. In DNA form, the CDR3 reads TGTGCCAGCAGCCGGCGGGCAGGGGGGGGGGTCAATGAGCAGTTCTTC.

The J gene is TRBJ1-1, the V gene TRBV10-3; no definite D call. This CDR3 has 13 residues. With 4 bases removed from V and 1 base from J, the gap between germline ends came to 7 bases. Germline loops: CDR1 ENHRY, CDR2 SYGVKD. CDR3 in amino acids: CAISGPGNTEAFF. For the CDR3, the DNA is TGTGCCATCAGTGGCCCGGGGAACACTGAAGCTTTCTTT.

The V call is TRBV10-3, the J call TRBJ1-1, with TRBD1 as a possible D gene (6 bases). The germline V and J ends were trimmed by 0 bases and 4 bases, with 9 bases remaining between them. The length of the CDR3 is 14 residues. CDR1 and CDR2 from the germline V gene are ENHRY and SYGVKD. DNA of the CDR3: TGTGCCATCAGTGAGTCCACAGGGTCCACTGAAGCTTTCTTT. Protein sequence: CAISESTGSTEAFF.

The rearrangement joins TRBV2 to TRBJ1-3; 7 nucleotides agree with TRBD1. Unmatched junction bases numbered 6, after V lost 9 bases and J lost 4 bases. CDR1 is SNHLY, CDR2 FYNNEI, per germline. This CDR3 has 13 amino acids. The CDR3 DNA sequence: TGTGCCAGAAACTCACAGGGGGGAAACACCATATATTTT. This gives the protein CARNSQGGNTIYF.

The chain employs TRBV7-9 and TRBJ1-6, with TRBD1 as a possible D gene (6 bases). Trimming removed 1 base from V and 0 bases from J, with 16 bases in between. The V gene's germline CDR1 is SEHNR and CDR2 FQNEAQ (reference sequence). The CDR3 is made up of 19 amino acids. The CDR3 spells CASSLGRATGSSYNSPLHF. The CDR3 DNA reads as TGTGCCAGCAGCTTAGGGAGGGCGACAGGCAGCTCCTATAATTCACCCCTCCACTTT.